Included here is one TCR beta chain sequence, with context. Its antigen is not identified. Here immunoSEQ multiplex PCR was the method, and the copy in TCRdb shows in-frame clones only, minus some. This table has approximately 150,000 clones, about 89% appearing once. This sample stems from a study of T cell responses to AZD1222 COVID-19 vaccine. Whole-study results and caveats: Compared with day 0, the breadth and depth of the Spike-specific TCR repertoire rose significantly after two doses of AZD1222. Donors in the cohort were predominantly white British and more often female, and clonal diversity was possibly underestimated. Unmutated variant regions reportedly attract nearly half of all spike-specific TCRs. With dominance at 160-218 and 743-854, vaccine-associated CD4 TCRs spanned spike.

Germline V gene data show CDR1 as SGHTS and CDR2 as YDEGEE. The CDR3 consists of 16 residues. Trimming cost V 0 bases and J 6 bases; bases outside gene matches: 8. The chain recombines TRBV5-8 with TRBJ2-2; 7 positions agree with TRBD1. The origin of this receptor is an adult who received the MenACWY meningococcal vaccine as a control. Here the sequenced sample was peripheral blood, taken 28 days after the second dose of the MenACWY control vaccine. CDR3 loop: CASSLGDSPRAGELFF. CDR3 bases: TGTGCCAGCAGCTTGGGGGACAGTCCGAGGGCCGGGGAGCTGTTTTTT.